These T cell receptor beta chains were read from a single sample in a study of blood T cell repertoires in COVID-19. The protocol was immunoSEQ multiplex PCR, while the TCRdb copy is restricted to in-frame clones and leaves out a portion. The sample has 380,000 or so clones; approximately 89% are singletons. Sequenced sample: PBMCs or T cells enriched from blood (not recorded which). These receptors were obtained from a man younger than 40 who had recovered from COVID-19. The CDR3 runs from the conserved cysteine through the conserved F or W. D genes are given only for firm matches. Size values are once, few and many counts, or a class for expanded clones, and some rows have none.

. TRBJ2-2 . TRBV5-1 CASSFGMSGELFF TGCGCCAGCAGCTTCGGTATGTCCGGGGAGCTGTTTTTT
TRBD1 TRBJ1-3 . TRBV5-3 CARSLAPTGGNSGNTIYF TGTGCCAGAAGCTTGGCCCCGACAGGGGGGAACTCTGGAAACACCATATATTTT
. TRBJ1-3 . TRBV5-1 CASSFRDTTVDTIYF TGCGCCAGCAGCTTCCGGGACACCACCGTTGACACCATATATTTT
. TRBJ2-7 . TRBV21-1 CASFTDRSRDGQYF TGTGCCAGCTTTACTGACAGGTCCAGAGACGGGCAGTACTTC
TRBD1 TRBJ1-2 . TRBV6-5 CASRSQGHYGYTF TGTGCCAGCAGATCACAGGGGCATTATGGCTACACCTTC
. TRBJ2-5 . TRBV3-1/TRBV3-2 CASSQAGLRGGETQYF TGTGCCAGCAGCCAAGCGGGGCTCAGGGGTGGAGAGACCCAGTACTTC
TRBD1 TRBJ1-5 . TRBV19 CASSIAGGRSNQPQHF TGTGCCAGTAGTATCGCAGGGGGCCGAAGCAATCAGCCCCAGCATTTT
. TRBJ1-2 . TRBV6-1 CASSDPQGLYGYTF TGTGCCAGCAGTGACCCACAGGGACTATATGGCTACACCTTC
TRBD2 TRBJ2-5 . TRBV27 CASSLRASGARETQYF TGTGCCAGCAGTTTAAGGGCTAGCGGGGCGCGAGAGACCCAGTACTTC
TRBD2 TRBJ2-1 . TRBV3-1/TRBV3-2 CASSQTSGGLSYNEQFF TGTGCCAGCAGCCAAACTAGCGGGGGCCTCTCCTACAATGAGCAGTTCTTC
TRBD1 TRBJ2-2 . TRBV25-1 CASSVDRVLTGELFF TGTGCCAGCAGTGTCGACAGGGTGCTCACCGGGGAGCTGTTTTTT
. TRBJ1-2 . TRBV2 CASSEVRASPNYGYTF TGTGCCAGCAGTGAAGTTAGAGCTTCCCCTAACTATGGCTACACCTTC
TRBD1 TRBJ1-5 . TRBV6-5 CAADRDRGEQPQHF TGTGCCGCCGACCGGGACAGGGGAGAACAGCCCCAGCATTTT
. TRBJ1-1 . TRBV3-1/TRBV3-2 CASSQEWAQGNTEAFF TGTGCCAGCAGCCAAGAATGGGCACAGGGGAACACTGAAGCTTTCTTT
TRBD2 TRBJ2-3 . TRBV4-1 CASSQVPVTSGGALSTDTQYF TGCGCCAGCAGCCAAGTACCGGTAACTAGCGGGGGGGCCTTGAGCACAGATACGCAGTATTTT
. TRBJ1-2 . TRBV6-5 CASSKEALNYGYTF TGTGCCAGCAGTAAGGAGGCTTTAAACTATGGCTACACCTTC
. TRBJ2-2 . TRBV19 CASSWQVRGTGELFF TGTGCCAGTAGTTGGCAGGTCCGTGGCACCGGGGAGCTGTTTTTT
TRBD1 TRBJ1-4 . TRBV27 CASSLDRETEKLFF TGTGCCAGCAGTTTGGACAGGGAGACTGAAAAACTGTTTTTT
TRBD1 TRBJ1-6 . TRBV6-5 CASSYSGTGYSPLHF TGTGCCAGCAGTTACTCGGGGACAGGGTATTCACCCCTCCACTTT
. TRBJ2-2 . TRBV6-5 CASEGRENTGELFF TGTGCCAGCGAAGGCAGGGAGAACACCGGGGAGCTGTTTTTT
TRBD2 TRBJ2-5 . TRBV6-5 CASSYRLAGSETQYF TGTGCCAGCAGTTACCGACTAGCGGGGTCAGAGACCCAGTACTTC
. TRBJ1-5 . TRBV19 CASSPPRAGGNQPQHF TGTGCCAGTAGTCCTCCCCGGGCAGGGGGCAATCAGCCCCAGCATTTT
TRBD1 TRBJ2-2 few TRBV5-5 CASSQRQGTSTGELFF TGTGCCAGCAGCCAAAGACAGGGTACCAGCACCGGGGAGCTGTTTTTT
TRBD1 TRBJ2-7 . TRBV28 CASSLQRTGGRGEQYF TGTGCCAGCAGTTTGCAACGGACAGGGGGCCGGGGGGAGCAGTACTTC
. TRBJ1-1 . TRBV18 CASSLEQGSVTEAFF TGTGCCAGCTCACTAGAACAGGGTAGTGTTACTGAAGCTTTCTTT
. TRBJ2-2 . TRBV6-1 CASSEPGRTGELFF TGTGCCAGCAGTGAACCAGGGCGCACCGGGGAGCTGTTTTTT
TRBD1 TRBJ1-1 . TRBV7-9 CASSYTGETEAFF TGTGCCAGCAGCTACACAGGGGAAACTGAAGCTTTCTTT